The 27 T cell receptor beta chains given below trace back to one sample, sequenced in a study of T cells expressing NK-cell markers. TCRdb derives one entry per CDR3 protein from the 5' RACE reads, leaving out DNA. This sample's clone table lists 200,000 to 300,000 distinct CDR3 sequences. Material: blood T cells: a sorted CD56 or NKG2C T cell subset, CD4+ or CD8+ T cells, or bulk PBMC T cells (not recorded which). The receptors derive from a man younger than 30 in good health.

This sequence joins TRBV6-2 or TRBV6-3 and TRBJ2-7; TCRdb proposes TRBD2, but this gene call is untestable without DNA. Germline loops: CDR1 MNHEY, CDR2 SVGEGT. This CDR3 has 13 amino acids. The CDR3 reads CASSRAGGYEQYF.

The rearrangement uses TRBV4-3 and TRBJ2-1; absent DNA, TCRdb's TRBD1 call cannot be checked. The CDR3 has 15 amino acids. The germline CDR1 and CDR2 sequences are LGHNA and YSLEER. This CDR3 is CASSLGRSGQGRQFF.

The chain carries TRBV6-2 or TRBV6-3 and TRBJ2-3. Germline V gives CDR1 MNHEY, CDR2 SVGEGT. This CDR3 has 12 amino acids. This chain's CDR3 is CASSWLTDTQYF.

The V call is TRBV12-3 or TRBV12-4, the J call TRBJ2-5; TCRdb's D gene call, TRBD2, goes unchecked for lack of DNA. CDR3 length: 15 amino acids. The CDR3 protein is CASSSYLAGQETQYF.

The chain couples TRBV24-1 to TRBJ2-5; TCRdb's D call of TRBD2 is untestable without DNA. Germline values: CDR1 KGHDR, CDR2 SFDVKD. The CDR3 is 16 amino acids. Here the CDR3 reads CATSETTSGSIETQYF.

The rearrangement links TRBV13 to TRBJ1-2. Germline lookup yields CDR1 PRHDT and CDR2 FYEKMQ (reference sequence). This CDR3 has 13 residues. The chain's CDR3 is CASSFGQIYGYTF.

The CDR3 spells CASSPDWTETQYF. The chain joins TRBV5-6 to TRBJ2-5; TCRdb's assignment of TRBD2 cannot be checked, as there is no DNA. Looked up from germline, CDR1 is SGHDT and CDR2 is YYEEEE. The CDR3 has 13 amino acids.

The CDR3 protein is CASSLGVNNEQFF. The chain employs TRBV11-3 and TRBJ2-1. This CDR3 has 13 residues. Germline V CDR1 and CDR2: SGHNT, YENEEA.

V and J are TRBV5-1 and TRBJ2-2; TCRdb's D call, TRBD2, is unchecked because there is no DNA. The germline V gene has CDR1 SGHRS and CDR2 YFSETQ. This CDR3 region has 18 residues. The CDR3 sequence is CASSLSRLAGGRTGELFF.

The genes are TRBV6-2 or TRBV6-3 and TRBJ2-3; TCRdb indicates TRBD1, and absent DNA this call remains unverified. This CDR3 region has 14 residues. Germline CDR1 is MNHEY and CDR2 is SVGEGT. The CDR3 sequence is CASTRGGITDTQYF.

The chain recombines TRBV18 with TRBJ2-2; checking the TCRdb D call of TRBD2 is not possible without DNA. This CDR3 contains 18 residues. CDR1 and CDR2 from the germline V gene are KGHSH and LQKENI. Here the CDR3 reads CASSPRGLAGRNTGELFF.

CDR3 region: CATSVGGNIQYF. The chain joins TRBV24-1 to TRBJ2-4; TCRdb picks TRBD1, but there is no DNA to check that call. CDR1 is KGHDR, CDR2 SFDVKD, per germline. The CDR3 is 12 amino acids.

The CDR3 sequence is CSANNRKAYNEQFF. The V gene is TRBV20-1, the J gene TRBJ2-1. The germline gives CDR1 DFQATT, CDR2 SNEGSKA (reference sequence). CDR3 length equals 14 residues.

The chain employs TRBV6-1 and TRBJ2-1; lacking DNA, the TRBD2 call made by TCRdb goes unchecked. The CDR3 extends over 17 amino acids. CDR1 is MNHNS and CDR2 is SASEGT in the germline V gene. CDR3 protein: CASSRRTSGSSYNEQFF.

This CDR3 is CAWSPVGQNTEAFF. The chain has TRBV30 and TRBJ1-1. CDR3 length: 14 residues. CDR1 and CDR2 from the germline V gene are GTSNPN and SVGIG (reference sequence).

This chain links TRBV11-2 with TRBJ1-5; the D gene TCRdb calls, TRBD1, cannot be checked with no DNA. CDR3 size: 16 residues. Germline CDR1 SGHAT, CDR2 FQNNGV. The chain's CDR3 is CASSLGVMSDNQPQHF. The entire variable domain, with the rest obtained from reference TRBV11-2 and TRBJ1-5, is as follows: EAGVAQSPRYKIIEKRQSVAFWCNPISGHATLYWYQQILGQGPKLLIQFQNNGVVDDSQLPKDRFSAERLKGVDSTLKIQPAKLEDSAVYLCASSLGVMSDNQPQHFGDGTRLSIL.

This sequence joins TRBV28 and TRBJ2-7. The CDR3 consists of 14 residues. Germline assignment: CDR1 MDHEN and CDR2 SYDVKM. The CDR3 here is CASRSSGAPYEQYF.

This chain links TRBV20-1 with TRBJ2-7; TCRdb calls TRBD2, which cannot be checked without DNA. The CDR3 is 16 amino acids. Germline assignment: CDR1 DFQATT and CDR2 SNEGSKA (reference sequence). CDR3 loop: CSARTRAEFISYEQYF.

V and J are TRBV10-3 and TRBJ2-1; TCRdb designates TRBD1, a call that cannot be tested without DNA. In germline, CDR1 is ENHRY, CDR2 SYGVKD. This CDR3 spans 14 amino acids. The CDR3 is CAISGETGDWEQFF.

V is TRBV5-4 and J is TRBJ2-7; the D call from TCRdb, TRBD2, cannot be confirmed without DNA. Germline CDR1 and CDR2: SGHNT and YYREEE (reference sequence). The CDR3 loop spans 17 amino acids. The CDR3 loop is CASSLEFDGRARYEQYF.

The chain couples TRBV12-3 or TRBV12-4 to TRBJ2-3; TCRdb lists TRBD1, though no DNA is available to test this call. This CDR3 has 15 residues. The CDR3 region is CASRITGQLTDTQYF.

The CDR3 protein is CASSVGNSGASTDTQYF. This rearrangement joins TRBV9 to TRBJ2-3; the TCRdb D gene call, TRBD2, has no DNA to confirm it. The germline gives CDR1 SGDLS, CDR2 YYNGEE. The CDR3 spans 17 residues.

The chain carries TRBV15 and TRBJ2-1. This CDR3 has 14 residues. Germline CDR1 is LNHNV and CDR2 is YYDKDF (reference sequence). The CDR3 loop reads CATSRDLRLDEQFF.

The chain combines TRBV4-1 with TRBJ2-2; TCRdb gives TRBD2 as the D gene, but with no DNA this cannot be confirmed. CDR1 MGHRA and CDR2 YSYEKL come from the germline V gene. The CDR3 contains 17 residues. CDR3: CASSPGTSGRFTGELFF.

V is TRBV28 and J is TRBJ2-3; the TCRdb call, TRBD2, lacks DNA for checking. Looked up from germline, CDR1 is MDHEN and CDR2 is SYDVKM. The CDR3 loop spans 17 amino acids. CDR3 residues: CASSLFWASGVTDTQYF.

V and J are TRBV20-1 and TRBJ2-5; TCRdb's assignment of TRBD1 cannot be checked, as there is no DNA. The CDR3 sequence is 14 residues long. Germline V lookup: CDR1 DFQATT, CDR2 SNEGSKA (reference sequence). The CDR3 protein is CSARSRDSQETQYF.

The chain couples TRBV20-1 to TRBJ2-7; TCRdb's assignment of TRBD2 cannot be checked, as there is no DNA. CDR1 and CDR2 from the germline V gene are DFQATT and SNEGSKA (reference sequence). The CDR3 contains 17 residues. The CDR3 protein is CSARPASGNRGSYEQYF.